The T cell receptor (beta chain) described here comes from a study of B cell selection in AIRE deficiency. Broader study findings: Only approximately 10% of 3,000 to 4,500 shared Treg sequences were patient-specific; 31.6% healthy-specific.

About this clone itself: Its antigen remains unidentified.

TCRdb's copy holds only in-frame clones and misses some; the assay was immunoSEQ multiplex PCR. Among fewer than 25,000 clones listed, approximately 97% were seen once. The CDR3 has 15 residues. V lost 2 bases, J lost 12 bases, and 13 bases stayed unmatched. Germline CDR1 reads SGDLS; CDR2 reads YYNGEE. Conventional CD4 T cells were sorted as CD4+CD127+ cells. The V call is TRBV9, the J call TRBJ2-1, with 8 bases lining up with TRBD2. The source is a human donor with AIRE deficiency. Sequenced: conventional CD4+ T cells sorted from PBMCs. The CDR3 sequence is CASSVGALAGHGQFF. CDR3 coding DNA: TGTGCCAGCAGCGTGGGGGCCCTAGCGGGTCACGGGCAGTTCTTC.